Listed below are T cell receptor beta chains from one sample, sequenced in a study of T-cell reconstitution after alpha-beta-depleted transplantation in children. Using its own MiXCR run on the PCR reads, TCRdb lists one record per CDR3 protein. The data hold 25,000 to 30,000 distinct CDR3 sequences, with 15% to 20% observed a single time. Here the sequenced sample was PBMCs, mostly from graft donor cells, taken 60 days after TCRalphabeta/CD19-depleted stem cell transplant. These receptors originate from a male patient between 2 and 10 years old who had a stem cell transplant for acute lymphoblastic leukemia, so the T cells may come from the graft donor. Each CDR3 is given with its conserved first and last residue. The D gene is left open where the match is weak. Size is stated for part of the rows, as once, few or many counts, or as a class when the clone is expanded.

>TRBD1|TRBJ1-4|few|TRBV6-5
TGTGCCAGCAGTTTAGACAGGGGAAATGAAAAACTGTTTTTT
CASSLDRGNEKLFF
>TRBD2|TRBJ2-1|many|TRBV6-5
TGTGCCAGCAGTTACAGGGGCGGGGAGGGGTCCTACAATGAGCAGTTCTTC
CASSYRGGEGSYNEQFF
>TRBD2|TRBJ2-7|many|TRBV10-3
TGTGCCATCAGTTTGGGTGCTATGGCGGGAGCCTACGAGCAGTACTTC
CAISLGAMAGAYEQYF
>NA|TRBJ1-1|many|TRBV4-3
TGCGCCAGCAGCCAAGATGGCACTGAAGCTTTCTTT
CASSQDGTEAFF
>NA|TRBJ2-5|many|TRBV20-1
TGCAGTGCTAGACATGTTACAGGGGAGACCCAGTACTTC
CSARHVTGETQYF
>NA|TRBJ1-2|few|TRBV2
TGTGCCAGCAGTAGGACAGCAGCTAACTATGGCTACACCTTC
CASSRTAANYGYTF
>TRBD1|TRBJ1-4|many|TRBV9
TGTGCCAGCAGCGTAGGGACAGGACAAACTAATGAAAAACTGTTTTTT
CASSVGTGQTNEKLFF
>NA|TRBJ2-5|NA|TRBV7-8
TGTGCCAGCAGCTCCGGACAACCCGAGTGGGAGACCCAGTACTTC
CASSSGQPEWETQYF
>TRBD1|TRBJ1-1|few|TRBV12-3/TRBV12-4
TGTGCCAGCAGACCGAATGCAGGGGGCAACACTGAAGCTTTCTTT
CASRPNAGGNTEAFF
>TRBD1|TRBJ2-5|NA|TRBV7-2
TGTGCCAGCAGCCGGACAGGGGGCAGGGAGACCCAGTACTTC
CASSRTGGRETQYF
>NA|TRBJ1-2|few|TRBV3-1
TGTGCCAGCAGCCAAGATTCCCGGGGCTACACCTTC
CASSQDSRGYTF
>NA|TRBJ2-7|many|TRBV5-6
TGTGCCAGCAGCTTGATAGGGAGATACGAGCAGTACTTC
CASSLIGRYEQYF
>NA|TRBJ1-2|once|TRBV27
TGTGCCAGCAGTCTAGCAGGGGCAGGCTATGGCTACACCTTC
CASSLAGAGYGYTF
>NA|TRBJ2-1|many|TRBV20-1
TGCAGTGCTATTTTTGGCCTGTATGGATATGAGCAGTTCTTC
CSAIFGLYGYEQFF
>TRBD2|TRBJ2-7|NA|TRBV10-2
TGCGCCAGCAGTGAGCCTAGCGGGGAACCTAGGGACGAGCAGTACTTC
CASSEPSGEPRDEQYF
>TRBD1|TRBJ2-3|NA|TRBV24-1
TGTGCCACCAGTGATGCGCGGGGGACAGGGGGAACAGATACGCAGTATTTT
CATSDARGTGGTDTQYF